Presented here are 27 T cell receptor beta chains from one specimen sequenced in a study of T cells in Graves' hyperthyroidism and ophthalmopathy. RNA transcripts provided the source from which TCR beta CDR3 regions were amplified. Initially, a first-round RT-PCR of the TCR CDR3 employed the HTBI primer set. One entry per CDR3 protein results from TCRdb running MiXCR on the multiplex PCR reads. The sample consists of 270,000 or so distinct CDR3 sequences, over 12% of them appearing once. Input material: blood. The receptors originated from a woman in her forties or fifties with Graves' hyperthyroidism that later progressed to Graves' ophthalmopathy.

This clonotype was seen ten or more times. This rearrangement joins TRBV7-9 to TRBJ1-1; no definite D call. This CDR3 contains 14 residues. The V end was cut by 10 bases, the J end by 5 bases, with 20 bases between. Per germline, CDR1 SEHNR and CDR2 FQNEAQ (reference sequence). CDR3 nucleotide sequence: TGTGCCACCCATGGAGTCGCGTGGGGTACTGAAGCTTTCTTT. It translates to CATHGVAWGTEAFF.

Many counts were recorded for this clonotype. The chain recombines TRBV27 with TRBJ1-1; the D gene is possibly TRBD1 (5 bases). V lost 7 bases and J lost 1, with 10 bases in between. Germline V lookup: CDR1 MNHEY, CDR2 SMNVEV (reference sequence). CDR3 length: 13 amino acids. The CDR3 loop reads CASKWGPNTEAFF. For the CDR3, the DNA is TGTGCCAGCAAATGGGGCCCGAACACTGAAGCTTTCTTT.

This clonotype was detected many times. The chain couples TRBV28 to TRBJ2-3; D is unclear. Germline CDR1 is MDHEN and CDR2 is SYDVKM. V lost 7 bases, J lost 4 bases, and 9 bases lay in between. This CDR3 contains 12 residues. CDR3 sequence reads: CASKPSPDTQYF. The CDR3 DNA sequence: TGTGCCAGCAAACCGTCCCCAGATACGCAGTATTTT.

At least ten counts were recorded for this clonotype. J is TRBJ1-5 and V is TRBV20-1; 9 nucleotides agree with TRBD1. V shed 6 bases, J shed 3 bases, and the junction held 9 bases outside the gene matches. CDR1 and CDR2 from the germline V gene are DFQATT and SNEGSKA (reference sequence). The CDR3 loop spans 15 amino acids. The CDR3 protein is CSAPRTGENNQPQHF. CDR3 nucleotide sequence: TGCAGTGCCCCCCGGACAGGGGAGAACAATCAGCCCCAGCATTTT.

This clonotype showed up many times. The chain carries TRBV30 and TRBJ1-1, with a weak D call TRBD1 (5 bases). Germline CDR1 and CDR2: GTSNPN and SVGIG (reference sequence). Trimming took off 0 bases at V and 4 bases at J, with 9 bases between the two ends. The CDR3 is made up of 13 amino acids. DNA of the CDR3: TGTGCCTGGAGTGTGGGGGGAGGCACTGAAGCTTTCTTT. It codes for CAWSVGGGTEAFF.

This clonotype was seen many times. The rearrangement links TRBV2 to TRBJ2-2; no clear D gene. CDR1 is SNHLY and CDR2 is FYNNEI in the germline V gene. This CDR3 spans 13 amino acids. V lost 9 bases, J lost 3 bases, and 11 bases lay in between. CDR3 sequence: CARPREDTGELFF. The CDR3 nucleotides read TGTGCCAGACCGAGAGAGGACACCGGGGAGCTGTTTTTT.

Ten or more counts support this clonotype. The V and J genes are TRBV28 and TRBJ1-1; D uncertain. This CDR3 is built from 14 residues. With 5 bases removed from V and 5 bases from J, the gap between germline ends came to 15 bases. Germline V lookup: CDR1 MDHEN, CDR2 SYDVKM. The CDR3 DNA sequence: TGTGCCAGCAGTACCCCCGGGTCGGTTACTGAAGCTTTCTTT. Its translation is CASSTPGSVTEAFF.

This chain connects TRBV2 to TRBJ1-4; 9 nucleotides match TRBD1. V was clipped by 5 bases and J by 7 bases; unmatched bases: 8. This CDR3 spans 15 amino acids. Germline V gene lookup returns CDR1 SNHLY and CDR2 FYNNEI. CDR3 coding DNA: TGTGCCAGCAGTCCTACAGGGGGCGCGGGTGAAAAACTGTTTTTT. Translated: CASSPTGGAGEKLFF.

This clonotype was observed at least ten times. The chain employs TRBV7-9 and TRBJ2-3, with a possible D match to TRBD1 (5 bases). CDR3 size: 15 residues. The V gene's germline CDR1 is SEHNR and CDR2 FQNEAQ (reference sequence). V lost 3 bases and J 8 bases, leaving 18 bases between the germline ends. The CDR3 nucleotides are TGTGCCAGCAGCTTTAGGGGATCCCAGCGCGGTACGCAGTATTTT. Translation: CASSFRGSQRGTQYF.

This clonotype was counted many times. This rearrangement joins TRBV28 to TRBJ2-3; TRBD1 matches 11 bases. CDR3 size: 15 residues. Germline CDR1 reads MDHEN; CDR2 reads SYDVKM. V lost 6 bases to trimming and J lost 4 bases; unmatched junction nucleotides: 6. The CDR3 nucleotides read TGTGCCAGCAGCTTGGACAGGGGGCGCTCAGATACGCAGTATTTT. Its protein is CASSLDRGRSDTQYF.

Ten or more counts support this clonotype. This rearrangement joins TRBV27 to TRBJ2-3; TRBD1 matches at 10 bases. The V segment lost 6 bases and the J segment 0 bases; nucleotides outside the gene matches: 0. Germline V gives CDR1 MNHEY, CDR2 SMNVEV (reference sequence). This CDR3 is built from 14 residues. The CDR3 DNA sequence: TGTGCCAGCAGGGGACAGGGGAGCACAGATACGCAGTATTTT. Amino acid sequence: CASRGQGSTDTQYF.

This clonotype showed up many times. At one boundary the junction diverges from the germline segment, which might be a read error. CDR3 protein: CASTERTVGFYGYTF. The CDR3 DNA sequence: TGTGCCAGCACTGAAAGGACGGTTGGGTTCTATGGCTACACCTTC. V gene TRBV6-1 combines with J gene TRBJ1-2; D not certain. This CDR3 comprises 15 residues. The germline gives CDR1 MNHNS, CDR2 SASEGT.

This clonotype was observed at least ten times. CDR3 region: CSARDPTSYEQYF. The CDR3 DNA reads TGCAGTGCTAGGGATCCTACCTCCTACGAGCAGTACTTC. This sequence joins TRBV20-1 and TRBJ2-7; no clear D gene. Trimming shortened V by 3 bases and J by 0 bases, and 9 bases separated the two germline ends. CDR3 length: 13 residues. In germline, CDR1 is DFQATT, CDR2 SNEGSKA (reference sequence).

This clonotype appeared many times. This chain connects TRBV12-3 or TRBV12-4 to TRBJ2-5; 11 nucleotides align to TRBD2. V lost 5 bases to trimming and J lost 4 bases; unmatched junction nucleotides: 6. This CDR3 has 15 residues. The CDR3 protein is CASSAGLAGGETQYF. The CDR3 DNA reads TGTGCCAGCAGTGCCGGGCTAGCGGGAGGAGAGACCCAGTACTTC.

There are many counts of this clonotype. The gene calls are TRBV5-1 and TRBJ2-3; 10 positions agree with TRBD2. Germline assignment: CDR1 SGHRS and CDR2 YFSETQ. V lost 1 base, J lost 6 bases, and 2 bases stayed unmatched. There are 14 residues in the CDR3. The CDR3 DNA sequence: TGCGCCAGCAGCTTGAATAGCGGGAGGGATACGCAGTATTTT. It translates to CASSLNSGRDTQYF.

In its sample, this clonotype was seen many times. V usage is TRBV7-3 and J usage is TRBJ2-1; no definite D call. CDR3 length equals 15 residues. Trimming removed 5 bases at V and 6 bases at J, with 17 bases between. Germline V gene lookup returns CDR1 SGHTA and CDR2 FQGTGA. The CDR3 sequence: CASSGRVGTPNEQFF. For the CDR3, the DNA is TGTGCCAGCAGCGGAAGGGTTGGAACACCCAATGAGCAGTTCTTC.

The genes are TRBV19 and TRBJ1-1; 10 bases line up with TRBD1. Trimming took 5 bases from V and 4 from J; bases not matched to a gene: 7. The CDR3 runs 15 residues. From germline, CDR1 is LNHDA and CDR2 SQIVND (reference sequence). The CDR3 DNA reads TGTGCCAGTAGTGCCAGGGACAGGGGAGGCACTGAAGCTTTCTTT. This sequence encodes CASSARDRGGTEAFF.

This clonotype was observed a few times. CDR3 protein: CASTLPRYPYEQYF. As DNA, the CDR3 is TGTGCCAGCACCCTTCCACGCTACCCCTACGAGCAGTACTTC. This rearrangement joins TRBV7-9 to TRBJ2-7; no clear D. The CDR3 has 14 residues. V was trimmed by 7 bases and J by 2 bases, leaving 15 bases between them. The V gene's germline CDR1 is SEHNR and CDR2 FQNEAQ (reference sequence).

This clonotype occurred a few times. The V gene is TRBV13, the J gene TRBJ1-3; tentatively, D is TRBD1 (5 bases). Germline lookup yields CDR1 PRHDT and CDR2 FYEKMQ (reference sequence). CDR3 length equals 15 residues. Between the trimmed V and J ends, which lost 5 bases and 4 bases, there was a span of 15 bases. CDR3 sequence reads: CASSPRGDHGNTIYF. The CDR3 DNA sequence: TGTGCCAGCAGCCCGAGGGGCGACCACGGAAACACCATATATTTT.

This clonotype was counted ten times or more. The CDR3 spells CASSGRDRVSSRSGNTIYF. CDR3 coding DNA: TGTGCCAGCAGCGGACGGGACAGGGTCTCATCCCGCTCTGGAAACACCATATATTTT. The gene calls are TRBV7-2 and TRBJ1-3; 9 bases are a match to TRBD1. CDR1 SGHTA and CDR2 FQGNSA come from the germline V gene. Trimming cost V 5 bases and J 0 bases; bases outside gene matches: 14. CDR3 size: 19 residues.

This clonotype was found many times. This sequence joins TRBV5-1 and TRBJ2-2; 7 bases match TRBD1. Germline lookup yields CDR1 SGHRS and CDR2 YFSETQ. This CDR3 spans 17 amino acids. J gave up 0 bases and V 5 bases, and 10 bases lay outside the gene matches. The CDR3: CASSLDGQVSNTGELFF. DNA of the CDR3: TGCGCCAGCAGTTTAGACGGACAGGTTTCGAACACCGGGGAGCTGTTTTTT.

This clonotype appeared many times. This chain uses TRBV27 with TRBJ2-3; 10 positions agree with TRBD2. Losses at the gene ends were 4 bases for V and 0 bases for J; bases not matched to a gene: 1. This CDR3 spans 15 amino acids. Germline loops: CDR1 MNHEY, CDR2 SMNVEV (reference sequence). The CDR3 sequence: CASSWGLASTDTQYF. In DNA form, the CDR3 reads TGTGCCAGCAGTTGGGGACTAGCGAGCACAGATACGCAGTATTTT.

CDR3 in DNA: TGCGCCAGCAGAGGCGGAGCGGGAGGGGGAGAGACCCAGTACTTC. This codes for CASRGGAGGGETQYF. This chain joins TRBV5-1 and TRBJ2-5, with TRBD2 matching over 10 bases. The V gene's germline CDR1 is SGHRS and CDR2 YFSETQ. V shed 5 bases, J shed 4 bases, and the junction held 8 bases outside the gene matches. This CDR3 has 15 amino acids.

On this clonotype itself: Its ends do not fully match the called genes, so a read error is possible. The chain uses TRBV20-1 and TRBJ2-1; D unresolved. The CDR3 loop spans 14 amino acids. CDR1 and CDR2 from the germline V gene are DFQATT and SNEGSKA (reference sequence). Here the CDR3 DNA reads TGCAGTGCTAAAGACCCATTTAGGTACAGTGAGCAGTTCTTC. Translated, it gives CSAKDPFRYSEQFF.

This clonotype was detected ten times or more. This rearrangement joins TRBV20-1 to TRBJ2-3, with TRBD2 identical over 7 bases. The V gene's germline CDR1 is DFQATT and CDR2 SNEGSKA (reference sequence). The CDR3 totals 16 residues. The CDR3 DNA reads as TGCAGCGATCCTTTTGGGCTAGCGGACAGCACAGATACGCAGTATTTT. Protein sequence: CSDPFGLADSTDTQYF.

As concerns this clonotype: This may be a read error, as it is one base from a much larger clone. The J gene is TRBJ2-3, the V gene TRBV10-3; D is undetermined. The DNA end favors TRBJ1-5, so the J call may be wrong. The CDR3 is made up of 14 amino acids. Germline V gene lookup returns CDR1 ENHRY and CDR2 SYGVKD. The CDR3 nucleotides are TGTGCCAACAAGGGCAGCTTGAGCACAGATACGCAGCATTTT. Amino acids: CANKGSLSTDTQHF.

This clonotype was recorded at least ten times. Here the CDR3 DNA reads TGTGCCAGCAATGCAGGGCACAATCAGCCCCAGCATTTT. Protein sequence: CASNAGHNQPQHF. The chain carries TRBV12-3 or TRBV12-4 and TRBJ1-5; D might be TRBD1 (5 bases). V lost 7 bases and J lost 3, with 10 bases in between. This CDR3 has 13 amino acids.